Sequencing of this T cell receptor (beta chain) was carried out in a study of blood T cell repertoires in COVID-19. Study details: Acute and convalescent COVID-19 samples came from the United States, Italy and Spain. In each case, the material was cDNA or gDNA derived from T cells, B-cell-depleted T cells, or PBMCs.

The CDR3 spans 14 residues. Germline CDR1 SGDLS, CDR2 YYNGEE. Trimming took off 3 bases at V and 3 bases at J, with 13 bases between the two ends. Here immunoSEQ multiplex PCR was the method, and the copy in TCRdb shows in-frame clones only, minus some. Here the sample spans roughly 160,000 clones, around 90% being singletons. This TCR came from a man between 18 and 35 years old with COVID-19, enrolled during active disease. The V call is TRBV9, the J call TRBJ2-7; D possibly corresponds to TRBD2 (5 bases). Sequenced sample: peripheral blood. The DNA for the CDR3 is TGTGCCAGCAGCGCCCCTAGCCGGGACTACGAGCAGTACTTC. The encoded protein is CASSAPSRDYEQYF.